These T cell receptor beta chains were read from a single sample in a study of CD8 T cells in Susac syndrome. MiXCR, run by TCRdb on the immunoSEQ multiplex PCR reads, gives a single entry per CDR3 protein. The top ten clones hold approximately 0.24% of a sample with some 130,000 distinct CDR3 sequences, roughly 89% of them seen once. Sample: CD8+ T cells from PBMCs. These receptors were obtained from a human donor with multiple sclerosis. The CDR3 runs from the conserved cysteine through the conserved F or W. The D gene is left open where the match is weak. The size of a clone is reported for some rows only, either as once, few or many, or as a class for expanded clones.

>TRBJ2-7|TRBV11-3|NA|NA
CASSLVPSEQYF
TGTGCCAGCAGCTTGGTCCCCTCCGAGCAGTACTTC
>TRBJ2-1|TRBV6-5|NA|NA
CASSYGASNEQFF
TGTGCCAGCAGTTACGGGGCATCCAATGAGCAGTTCTTC
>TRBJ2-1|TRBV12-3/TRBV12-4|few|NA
CASTDSSSYNEQFF
TGTGCCAGCACCGACAGTAGCTCCTACAATGAGCAGTTCTTC
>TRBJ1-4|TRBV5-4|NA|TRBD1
CASSLPGGVGEKLFF
TGTGCCAGCAGCCTTCCAGGGGGCGTTGGTGAAAAACTGTTTTTT
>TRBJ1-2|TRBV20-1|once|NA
CSAWGGLLYGYTF
TGCAGTGCCTGGGGGGGCCTGCTTTATGGCTACACCTTC
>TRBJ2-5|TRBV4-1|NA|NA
CASSQGGASGFGETQYF
TGCGCCAGCAGCCAAGGGGGGGCTAGCGGATTCGGAGAGACCCAGTACTTC
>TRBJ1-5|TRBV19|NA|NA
CASSIGNQPQHF
TGTGCCAGTAGTATCGGTAATCAGCCCCAGCATTTT
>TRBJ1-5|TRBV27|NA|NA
CASSVQGPQPQHF
TGTGCCAGCAGTGTACAGGGTCCTCAGCCCCAGCATTTT
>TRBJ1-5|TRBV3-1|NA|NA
CASSIGQSNQPQHF
TGTGCCAGCAGCATAGGACAGAGCAATCAGCCCCAGCATTTT
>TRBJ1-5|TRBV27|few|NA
CASSLAGYSNQPQHF
TGTGCCAGCAGTTTGGCAGGATATAGCAATCAGCCCCAGCATTTT
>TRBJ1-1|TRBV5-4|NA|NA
CASSLGVRGTEAFF
TGTGCCAGCAGCTTGGGGGTGAGAGGGACTGAAGCTTTCTTT
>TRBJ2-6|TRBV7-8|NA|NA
CASSLPISGANVLTF
TGTGCCAGCAGCTTACCTATCTCTGGGGCCAACGTCCTGACTTTC
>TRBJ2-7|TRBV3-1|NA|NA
CASSPTKAAVYEQYF
TGTGCCAGCAGCCCGACGAAGGCAGCAGTTTACGAGCAGTACTTC
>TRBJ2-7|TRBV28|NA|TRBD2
CASAWGTSASYEQYF
TGTGCCAGCGCATGGGGGACTAGCGCATCCTACGAGCAGTACTTC
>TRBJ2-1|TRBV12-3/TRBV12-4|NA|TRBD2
CASSRLAGEWEQFF
TGTGCCAGCAGCCGACTAGCGGGAGAATGGGAGCAGTTCTTC
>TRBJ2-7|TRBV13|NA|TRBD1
CASSYLTDRVSEQYF
TGTGCCAGCAGCTACCTCACCGACAGGGTGAGCGAGCAGTACTTC
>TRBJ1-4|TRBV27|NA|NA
CASSDTTGIEKLFF
TGTGCCAGCAGTGACACCACAGGGATTGAAAAACTGTTTTTT
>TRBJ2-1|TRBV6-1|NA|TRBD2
CASSEPGGTAYNEQFF
TGTGCCAGCAGTGAACCGGGAGGAACAGCCTACAATGAGCAGTTCTTC
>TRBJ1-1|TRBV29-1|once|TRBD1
CSAVATGDTANTEAFF
TGCAGCGCCGTTGCTACAGGGGACACCGCAAACACTGAAGCTTTCTTT
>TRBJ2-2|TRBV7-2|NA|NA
CASSSTGPGELFF
TGTGCCAGCAGCTCCACAGGGCCCGGGGAGCTGTTTTTT
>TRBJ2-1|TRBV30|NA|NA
CAWSKRESNEQFF
TGTGCCTGGAGTAAGAGAGAAAGCAATGAGCAGTTCTTC
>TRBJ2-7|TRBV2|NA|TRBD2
CASSALGITSGSDYEQYF
TGTGCCAGCAGTGCATTGGGGATTACTAGCGGGAGTGACTACGAGCAGTACTTC
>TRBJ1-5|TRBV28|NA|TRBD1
CASSLLRGLYSNQPQHF
TGTGCCAGCAGTTTACTCAGGGGGCTGTATAGCAATCAGCCCCAGCATTTT
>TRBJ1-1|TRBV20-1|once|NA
CSAVNREKNTEAFF
TGCAGTGCAGTAAACAGGGAGAAGAACACTGAAGCTTTCTTT
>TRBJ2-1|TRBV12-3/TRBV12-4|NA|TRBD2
CATGLAIDNEQFF
TGTGCCACGGGACTAGCGATCGACAATGAGCAGTTCTTC
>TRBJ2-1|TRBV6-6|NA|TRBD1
CASIGQGRFNEQFF
TGTGCCAGCATCGGACAGGGAAGATTTAATGAGCAGTTCTTC
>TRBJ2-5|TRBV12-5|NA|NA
CASGFSQAYQETQYF
TGTGCTAGTGGTTTTTCGCAGGCGTACCAAGAGACCCAGTACTTC
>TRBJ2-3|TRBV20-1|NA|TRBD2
CSASLAGDGDTQYF
TGCAGTGCTAGCCTAGCGGGAGATGGAGATACGCAGTATTTT
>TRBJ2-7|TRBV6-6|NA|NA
CASSYESGSEQYF
TGTGCCAGCAGTTACGAAAGTGGGAGCGAGCAGTACTTC
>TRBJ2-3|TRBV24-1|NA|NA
CASASVFTGDTQYF
TGTGCCTCCGCTAGCGTTTTCACAGGAGATACGCAGTATTTT
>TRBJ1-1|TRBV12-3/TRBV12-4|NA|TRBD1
CASSSGQGWSAFF
TGTGCCAGCAGTTCTGGACAGGGTTGGAGCGCTTTCTTT
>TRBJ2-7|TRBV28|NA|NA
CASSSRGGREYEQYF
TGTGCCAGCAGCTCCCGAGGTGGCCGAGAGTACGAGCAGTACTTC
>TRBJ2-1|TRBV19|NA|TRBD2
CASNAGVLYNEQFF
TGTGCCAGTAATGCGGGAGTGCTCTACAATGAGCAGTTCTTC
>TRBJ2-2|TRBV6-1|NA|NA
CASSELLEEAGELFF
TGTGCCAGCTCGGAATTGCTGGAGGAGGCCGGGGAGCTGTTTTTT
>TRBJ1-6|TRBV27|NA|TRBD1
CASSLGPGQGGSPLHF
TGTGCCAGCAGTTTGGGGCCGGGACAGGGCGGATCACCCCTCCACTTT
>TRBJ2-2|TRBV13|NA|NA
CASSSSEPTGELFF
TGTGCCAGCAGCTCCTCCGAGCCCACCGGGGAGCTGTTTTTT
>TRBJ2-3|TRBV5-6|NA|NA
CASSAGHVRVADTQYF
TGTGCCAGCAGCGCCGGACATGTCCGGGTCGCAGATACGCAGTATTTT
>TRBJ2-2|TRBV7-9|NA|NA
CASGPAGELFF
TGTGCCAGCGGGCCGGCCGGGGAGCTGTTTTTT
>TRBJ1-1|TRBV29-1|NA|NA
CSVGGGWTEAFF
TGCAGCGTTGGAGGAGGGTGGACTGAAGCTTTCTTT
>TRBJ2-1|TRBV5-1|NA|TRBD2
CASSLGLAATYNEQFF
TGCGCCAGCAGCTTGGGACTAGCGGCTACCTACAATGAGCAGTTCTTC
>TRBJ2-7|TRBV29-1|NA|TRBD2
CSVEGREGRDYEQYF
TGCAGCGTTGAGGGGCGGGAGGGCCGGGACTACGAGCAGTACTTC
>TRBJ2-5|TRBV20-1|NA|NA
CSGTILPWETQYF
TGCAGTGGTACAATCCTCCCATGGGAGACCCAGTACTTC
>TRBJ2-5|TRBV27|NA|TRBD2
CASALLADQETQYF
TGTGCCAGCGCACTACTAGCGGACCAAGAGACCCAGTACTTC
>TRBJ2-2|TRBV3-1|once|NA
CASSQDRGNTGELFF
TGTGCCAGCAGCCAAGACAGGGGTAACACCGGGGAGCTGTTTTTT
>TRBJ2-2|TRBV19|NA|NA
CASSFTGYSTGELFF
TGTGCCAGTAGTTTTACAGGGTACTCTACCGGGGAGCTGTTTTTT
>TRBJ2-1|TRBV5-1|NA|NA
CASSLKTAGPFLNEQFF
TGCGCCAGCAGCTTGAAAACGGCGGGACCTTTTCTCAATGAGCAGTTCTTC
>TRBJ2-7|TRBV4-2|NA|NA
CASSHHRAYEQYF
TGTGCCAGCAGCCACCACCGGGCCTACGAGCAGTACTTC
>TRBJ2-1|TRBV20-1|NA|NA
CSARETGSEGWNEQFF
TGCAGTGCTAGGGAAACGGGATCCGAAGGATGGAATGAGCAGTTCTTC
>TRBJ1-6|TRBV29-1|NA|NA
CSVGASVNSPLHF
TGCAGCGTTGGCGCCTCAGTAAATTCACCCCTCCACTTT
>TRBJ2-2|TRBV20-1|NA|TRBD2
CSFDSSGGLRTGELFF
TGCAGTTTCGACTCCAGCGGGGGTTTAAGGACCGGGGAGCTGTTTTTT
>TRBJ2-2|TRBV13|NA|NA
CASSPRPGELFF
TGTGCCAGCAGCCCCCGGCCAGGGGAGCTGTTTTTT
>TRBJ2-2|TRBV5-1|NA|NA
CASSLIGANTGELFF
TGCGCCAGCAGCTTGATCGGGGCGAACACCGGGGAGCTGTTTTTT